This TCR beta chain stems from a study of regulatory T cells in long-lasting Graves disease (dated by TCRdb to the early 2020s). Study-level background: Antithyroid drugs had been taken for less than 3 months by newly diagnosed Graves' disease patients. The study was conducted in China and was registered as a clinical trial. A total of 33 samples underwent TCR sequencing, from about 13 patients with persistent Graves' disease and around 20 patients with newly diagnosed Graves' disease. Patients with persistent Graves' disease were compared with patients with newly diagnosed Graves' disease using TCR sequencing and RNA sequencing of peripheral blood. Summary of the overall study and its limitations: Persistent patients shared more public clonotypes among themselves (around 2,700) than newly diagnosed patients did (nearly 1,000). The small sample size was acknowledged by the authors as a limitation that may reduce accuracy. Peripheral blood alone was examined, since thyroid tissue, which constituted the primary lesion, could not be accessed. Sequencing and analysis were restricted to the TCR beta chain. Compared with newly diagnosed patients, patients with persistent Graves' disease had lower TCR Shannon entropy and fewer highly expanded clones, which suggests clonal expansion. TRBV28, TRBJ1-2 and TRBJ2-5 were preferentially used in persistent disease, while TRBV20-1 and TRBJ2-1 were favored in newly diagnosed disease.

CDR1 and CDR2 are drawn from the germline V gene: SGHVS, FQNEAQ. The CDR3 runs 15 amino acids, cysteine and phenylalanine included. Left in the record is the CDR3 DNA by itself, 45 bases read in frame from the first base. Libraries were built with multiplex PCR. The run used an Illumina HiSeq 4000. To build TCR beta libraries, CDR3 regions were amplified by Arm-PCR using iRepertoire HTBI primers. Before sequencing, the PCR products underwent gel purification. As for how the authors treated the data: Gene usage analysis of CDR3 amino acid clonotypes relied on the roughly 58 TRBV and around 13 TRBJ segments identified across samples. COPE and FqMerger were used to merge the filtered high-quality paired reads into contigs. BLAST was used to align contigs to the IMGT TRBV, TRBD and TRBJ reference genes, and CDR3 was defined following IMGT. Highly expanded clones were defined as clonotypes with a frequency above 0.1%. Shannon entropy served as the measure of repertoire diversity, while the Gini coefficient captured V-J evenness. Public clonotypes were defined as clonotypes shared by more than one individual. In-frame beta chains were kept once TCRdb had trimmed the public reads at Q25 with fastp and called clones with MiXCR. All rows with the same CDR3 protein become a single entry with the most common DNA and genes. The V and J calls, along with clone size, are taken from TCRdb and not from the paper's own processing. Counted in this sample were a few hundred thousand distinct CDR3 sequences; roughly a sixth of them appeared once. The ten largest clones represent approximately 30% of the sample.

A remark on this clonotype: The antigen it binds to is not known. Since a much larger clone is just one base distant, this may be a read error.

In light of the paper, this sample's time point label describes: newly diagnosed GD, antithyroid drugs for less than 3 months. For both TCR sequencing and RNA sequencing, RNA was extracted from PBMCs using TRIzol. Graves' disease was diagnosed according to American Thyroid Association guidelines. Patients for the study were recruited at an endocrinology department in Xi'an, China. Each patient gave about 9.1 milliliters of peripheral blood, collected in an EDTA anticoagulant tube. Ficoll Paque Plus density gradient separation was used to isolate PBMCs, and no additional T cell sorting was done. An Agilent 2100 Bioanalyzer and agarose gel were used to check RNA quality, and a NanoDrop 2000 was used to measure RNA concentration. The sample also formed part of further work on T cells in Graves' hyperthyroidism and ophthalmopathy. As that second paper reports: Stable Graves' hyperthyroidism was defined as no progression to ophthalmopathy during 18 months of follow-up. The hyperthyroidism patients were between 18 and 65 years old and newly diagnosed, with a disease duration of less than 2 months. Any patient with an uncontrolled infection, another autoimmune disease, pregnancy or lactation was excluded. Diagnoses were based on clinical symptoms, serum thyroxine and TRAb, thyroid ultrasound and orbital computed tomography. A first-round RT-PCR of the TCR CDR3 used the HTBI primer set with the Qiagen OneStep RT-PCR kit. Most expanded thyroid clonotypes (frequency above 0.001) were also found in blood, which suggests that blood repertoires may mirror thyroid immune responses. A 13 V-J signature model separated ophthalmopathy from stable hyperthyroidism, with around 91% sensitivity and 81% to 82% specificity in cross-validation and 80%/75% in testing. In validation, the model predicted progression to ophthalmopathy with approximately 71% sensitivity and 72% to 85% specificity, a median of about six months before onset. A discovery cohort of about 96 patients, 43 with Graves' ophthalmopathy and more than 55 with stable Graves' hyperthyroidism, was used to find distinguishing TCR V-J signatures. An independent validation cohort of about 19 hyperthyroidism patients and over 15 patients who later progressed to ophthalmopathy tested prospective prediction of ophthalmopathy. The 100 discovery patients were randomly divided into training and test sets at a 7:3 ratio. The study also compared thyroid tissue and blood T-cell repertoires from five or six Graves' hyperthyroidism patients. After blood sampling, hyperthyroidism patients were treated with methimazole at a starting dose of 30 mg daily, and ophthalmopathy patients were treated with high-dose intravenous methylprednisolone. A second multiplex PCR round built the libraries, followed by size selection and purification. Paired-end sequencing of the libraries was performed with 100 bp reads on an Illumina HiSeq2000. SOAPnuke was used to process the raw data, with reads discarded if the reads contained adapters or uncalled bases, had a mean Phred below 15, or lacked an exact constant-primer or identifier match. COPE v1.2.5 was used to merge the high-quality paired reads, and each unique nucleotide sequence was defined as a clonotype. MiTCR v1.1 was used to align the clonotypes against IMGT TRBV, TRBD and TRBJ reference segments. The analysis included only V-J combinations with a frequency above 0.0001, which together covered more than 99% of the repertoires. The TCS score was defined as F50 (clonal expansion) divided by E x V (chaos), with BLOSUM62-based TCRdist calculated between CDR3 peptides within each V-J. Welch's t-statistics and random forest reduced roughly 530 V-J features to 13, which were used in a naive Bayes classifier (R e1071). No statistical method was used to set the sample size in advance, and investigators knew the group allocation. The paper reports TCR Vbeta CDR3 sequencing of over 130 peripheral blood samples: under 45 ophthalmopathy, under 85 hyperthyroidism and approximately 17 progressor patients.

Recombination joined TRBV7-8 with TRBJ2-1, and 11 junction bases match TRBD1. The TCR originated in a man between 35 and 55 years old with Graves disease. Donor details come from another sample of the same person, matched by shared clones. Sequenced material: peripheral blood mononuclear cells (PBMCs), taken at new diagnosis, from a patient treated with antithyroid drugs. In nucleotide form, the sequence is TGTGCCAGCAGCCACCGGGACAGGGGGTTCAATGGGCAGTTCTTC. Its translation reads: CASSHRDRGFNGQFF.